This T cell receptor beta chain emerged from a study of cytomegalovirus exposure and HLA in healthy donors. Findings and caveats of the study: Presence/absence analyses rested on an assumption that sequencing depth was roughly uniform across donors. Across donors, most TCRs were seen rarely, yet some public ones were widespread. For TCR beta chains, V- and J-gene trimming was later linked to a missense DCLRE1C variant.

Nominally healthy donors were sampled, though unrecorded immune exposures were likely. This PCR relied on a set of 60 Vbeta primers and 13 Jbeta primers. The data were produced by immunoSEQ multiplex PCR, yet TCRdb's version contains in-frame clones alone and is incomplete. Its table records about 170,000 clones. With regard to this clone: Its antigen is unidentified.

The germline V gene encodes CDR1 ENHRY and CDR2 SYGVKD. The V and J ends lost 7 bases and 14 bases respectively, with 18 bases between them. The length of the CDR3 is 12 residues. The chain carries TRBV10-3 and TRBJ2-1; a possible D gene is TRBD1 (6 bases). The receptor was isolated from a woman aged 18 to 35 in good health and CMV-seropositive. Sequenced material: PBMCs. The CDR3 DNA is TGTGCCATCACAAATATTCAGGGGACGGAGTTCTTC. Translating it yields CAITNIQGTEFF.